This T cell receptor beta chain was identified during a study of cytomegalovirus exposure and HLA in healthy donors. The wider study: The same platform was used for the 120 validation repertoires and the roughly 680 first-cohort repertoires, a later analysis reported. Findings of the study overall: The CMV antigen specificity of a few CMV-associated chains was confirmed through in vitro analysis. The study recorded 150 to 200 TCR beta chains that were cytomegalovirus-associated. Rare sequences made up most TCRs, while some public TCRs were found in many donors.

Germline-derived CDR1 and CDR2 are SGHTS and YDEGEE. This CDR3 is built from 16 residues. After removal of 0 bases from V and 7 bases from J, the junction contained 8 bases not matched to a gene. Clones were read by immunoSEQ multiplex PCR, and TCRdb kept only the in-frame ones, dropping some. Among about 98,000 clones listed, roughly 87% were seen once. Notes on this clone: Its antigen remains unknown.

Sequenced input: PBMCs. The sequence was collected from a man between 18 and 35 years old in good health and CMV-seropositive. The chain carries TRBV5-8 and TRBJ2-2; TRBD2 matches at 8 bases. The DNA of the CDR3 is TGTGCCAGCAGCTTGGCCAGCGGGAGCACTGGCGGGGAGCTGTTTTTT. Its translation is CASSLASGSTGGELFF.